The rows below give T cell receptor beta chains drawn from one sample of a study of radiation and T cells in renal cell carcinoma. Repertoires were generated with immunoSEQ multiplex PCR, while TCRdb's copy carries only in-frame clones and drops some. The sample shows 150,000 to 160,000 clones, 80% to 90% of them seen only once. The input for sequencing was blood, taken from a patient whose treatment included radiotherapy and nephrectomy. Receptors were obtained from a woman between 50 and 59 years old with renal cell carcinoma. Each CDR3 is given with its conserved first and last residue. Each record gives: V gene, J gene, D gene, clone size, CDR3 protein, CDR3 DNA. A D gene is named only where the DNA matches it firmly. Expanded clones are given a class, and other clones once, few, many or no size at all.

v_gene: TRBV29-1; j_gene: TRBJ2-7; d_gene: TRBD1; abundance: NA; CDR3aa: CSVPGQGSVEQYF; CDR3nt: TGCAGCGTACCGGGACAGGGGTCCGTTGAGCAGTACTTC
v_gene: TRBV4-3; j_gene: TRBJ2-3; d_gene: NA; abundance: NA; CDR3aa: CASSPRIADTQYF; CDR3nt: TGCGCCAGCAGCCCCCGGATCGCAGATACGCAGTATTTT
v_gene: TRBV5-5; j_gene: TRBJ2-7; d_gene: NA; abundance: once; CDR3aa: CASSLYHSYEQYF; CDR3nt: TGTGCCAGCAGCTTATACCACTCCTACGAGCAGTACTTC
v_gene: TRBV7-9; j_gene: TRBJ1-4; d_gene: NA; abundance: NA; CDR3aa: CASSRRGEKLFF; CDR3nt: TGTGCCAGCAGTCGAAGGGGGGAAAAACTGTTTTTT
v_gene: TRBV28; j_gene: TRBJ2-1; d_gene: TRBD1; abundance: NA; CDR3aa: CASSPGGSYNEQFF; CDR3nt: TGTGCCAGCAGCCCAGGGGGCTCCTACAATGAGCAGTTCTTC
v_gene: TRBV9; j_gene: TRBJ2-2; d_gene: TRBD2; abundance: NA; CDR3aa: CASSPLSGGAGELFF; CDR3nt: TGTGCCAGCAGCCCCTTAAGCGGGGGGGCCGGGGAGCTGTTTTTT
v_gene: TRBV6-5; j_gene: TRBJ2-5; d_gene: TRBD2; abundance: NA; CDR3aa: CASSPRRTSQETQYF; CDR3nt: TGTGCCAGCAGCCCCCGCCGGACTAGTCAAGAGACCCAGTACTTC
v_gene: TRBV2; j_gene: TRBJ2-5; d_gene: NA; abundance: NA; CDR3aa: CASSEGLGRRTQYF; CDR3nt: TGTGCCAGCAGTGAGGGGCTGGGTCGGAGGACCCAGTACTTC
v_gene: TRBV5-4; j_gene: TRBJ2-7; d_gene: NA; abundance: NA; CDR3aa: CASSLGSRASGIYEQYF; CDR3nt: TGTGCCAGCAGCTTGGGGTCCCGGGCCTCGGGAATCTACGAGCAGTACTTC
v_gene: TRBV18; j_gene: TRBJ1-2; d_gene: NA; abundance: NA; CDR3aa: CASSPFHGEGYTF; CDR3nt: TGTGCCAGCTCACCGTTTCATGGGGAGGGCTACACCTTC
v_gene: TRBV7-7; j_gene: TRBJ2-5; d_gene: NA; abundance: NA; CDR3aa: CASSPRGETQYF; CDR3nt: TGTGCTAGCAGCCCACGGGGTGAGACCCAGTACTTC
v_gene: TRBV14; j_gene: TRBJ1-1; d_gene: NA; abundance: NA; CDR3aa: CASSQILNTEAFF; CDR3nt: TGTGCCAGCAGCCAGATCTTGAACACTGAAGCTTTCTTT
v_gene: TRBV29-1; j_gene: TRBJ1-2; d_gene: TRBD1; abundance: once; CDR3aa: CSAGQGDGYTF; CDR3nt: TGCAGCGCCGGACAGGGGGATGGCTACACCTTC
v_gene: TRBV30; j_gene: TRBJ1-2; d_gene: TRBD1; abundance: NA; CDR3aa: CAWDPYRGFGYTF; CDR3nt: TGTGCCTGGGACCCTTACAGGGGTTTTGGCTACACCTTC
v_gene: TRBV7-8; j_gene: TRBJ1-2; d_gene: TRBD1; abundance: once; CDR3aa: CASSLGRDRGGYGYTF; CDR3nt: TGTGCCAGCAGCTTAGGCCGGGACAGGGGCGGCTATGGCTACACCTTC
v_gene: TRBV20-1; j_gene: TRBJ1-1; d_gene: NA; abundance: few; CDR3aa: CSARARGEAFF; CDR3nt: TGCAGTGCTAGAGCGAGGGGTGAAGCTTTCTTT
v_gene: TRBV5-1; j_gene: TRBJ2-1; d_gene: TRBD1; abundance: once; CDR3aa: CASGRDRPTYEQFF; CDR3nt: TGCGCCAGTGGGCGGGACAGGCCCACGTATGAGCAGTTCTTC
v_gene: TRBV5-8; j_gene: TRBJ2-1; d_gene: NA; abundance: NA; CDR3aa: CASSLGPGEGEQFF; CDR3nt: TGTGCCAGCAGCTTGGGGCCAGGGGAGGGTGAGCAGTTCTTC
v_gene: TRBV9; j_gene: TRBJ1-1; d_gene: NA; abundance: NA; CDR3aa: CASSPHGDTEAFF; CDR3nt: TGTGCCAGCAGCCCTCACGGGGACACTGAAGCTTTCTTT
v_gene: TRBV9; j_gene: TRBJ1-1; d_gene: NA; abundance: NA; CDR3aa: CASSVSKNGNTEAFF; CDR3nt: TGTGCCAGCAGCGTAAGCAAAAACGGGAACACTGAAGCTTTCTTT
v_gene: TRBV14; j_gene: TRBJ2-2; d_gene: TRBD2; abundance: NA; CDR3aa: CASSQEAGLGTGELFF; CDR3nt: TGTGCCAGCAGCCAAGAAGCGGGGCTGGGCACCGGGGAGCTGTTTTTT
v_gene: TRBV7-9; j_gene: TRBJ2-2; d_gene: NA; abundance: NA; CDR3aa: CASSYREGGTGELFF; CDR3nt: TGTGCCAGCAGTTACAGGGAGGGTGGAACCGGGGAGCTGTTTTTT
v_gene: TRBV19; j_gene: TRBJ2-1; d_gene: TRBD2; abundance: few; CDR3aa: CASSIDQGLASEQFF; CDR3nt: TGTGCCAGTAGTATAGATCAGGGACTAGCCAGTGAGCAGTTCTTC
v_gene: TRBV7-3; j_gene: TRBJ2-1; d_gene: TRBD1; abundance: once; CDR3aa: CASSLDRGYNEQFF; CDR3nt: TGTGCCAGCAGCTTGGACAGGGGATACAATGAGCAGTTCTTC
v_gene: TRBV5-1; j_gene: TRBJ2-5; d_gene: NA; abundance: NA; CDR3aa: CASSLASNQETQYF; CDR3nt: TGCGCCAGCAGCTTGGCTTCAAATCAAGAGACCCAGTACTTC
v_gene: TRBV4-2; j_gene: TRBJ2-2; d_gene: NA; abundance: few; CDR3aa: CASSRWAELNTGELFF; CDR3nt: TGTGCCAGCAGCCGTTGGGCGGAACTGAACACCGGGGAGCTGTTTTTT
v_gene: TRBV15; j_gene: TRBJ2-1; d_gene: TRBD2; abundance: NA; CDR3aa: CATSERTRVEGNEQFF; CDR3nt: TGTGCCACCAGCGAAAGGACTAGGGTCGAGGGGAATGAGCAGTTCTTC
v_gene: TRBV5-4; j_gene: TRBJ2-7; d_gene: TRBD2; abundance: NA; CDR3aa: CASSLGLAGDYEQYF; CDR3nt: TGTGCCAGCAGCTTGGGGCTAGCGGGGGACTACGAGCAGTACTTC
v_gene: TRBV7-2; j_gene: TRBJ2-7; d_gene: NA; abundance: NA; CDR3aa: CASSLHPAGPTDEQYF; CDR3nt: TGTGCCAGCAGCTTACACCCCGCGGGTCCCACTGACGAGCAGTACTTC
v_gene: TRBV5-1; j_gene: TRBJ1-2; d_gene: TRBD1; abundance: NA; CDR3aa: CASRDSLANYGYTF; CDR3nt: TGCGCCAGCCGGGACAGTTTAGCTAACTATGGCTACACCTTC
v_gene: TRBV19; j_gene: TRBJ1-1; d_gene: NA; abundance: NA; CDR3aa: CASSVPPGTKYRMNTEAFF; CDR3nt: TGTGCCAGTAGTGTCCCTCCGGGGACGAAGTATAGGATGAACACTGAAGCTTTCTTT
v_gene: TRBV6-1; j_gene: TRBJ1-1; d_gene: NA; abundance: NA; CDR3aa: CASSPRGDTEAFF; CDR3nt: TGTGCCAGCAGTCCCCGGGGAGACACTGAAGCTTTCTTT
v_gene: TRBV2; j_gene: TRBJ1-4; d_gene: TRBD1; abundance: NA; CDR3aa: CASSSDRGDEKLFF; CDR3nt: TGTGCCAGCAGTTCGGACAGGGGAGATGAAAAACTGTTTTTT
v_gene: TRBV5-6; j_gene: TRBJ1-5; d_gene: NA; abundance: NA; CDR3aa: CASSLFGRRSNQPQHF; CDR3nt: TGTGCCAGCAGCTTGTTCGGGAGGCGTAGCAATCAGCCCCAGCATTTT
v_gene: TRBV6-5; j_gene: TRBJ1-3; d_gene: NA; abundance: NA; CDR3aa: CASSRGGTGNTIYF; CDR3nt: TGTGCCAGCAGTAGAGGGGGAACTGGAAACACCATATATTTT
v_gene: TRBV5-4; j_gene: TRBJ2-3; d_gene: NA; abundance: NA; CDR3aa: CASSLVSVGDTQYF; CDR3nt: TGTGCCAGCAGCTTGGTGAGCGTTGGAGATACGCAGTATTTT
v_gene: TRBV9; j_gene: TRBJ2-3; d_gene: NA; abundance: NA; CDR3aa: CASSVDREDDTQYF; CDR3nt: TGTGCCAGCAGCGTAGATCGAGAGGACGATACGCAGTATTTT
v_gene: TRBV5-1; j_gene: TRBJ1-1; d_gene: NA; abundance: NA; CDR3aa: CASSFLGHTEAFF; CDR3nt: TGCGCCAGCAGTTTCCTAGGGCACACTGAAGCTTTCTTT
v_gene: TRBV18; j_gene: TRBJ2-7; d_gene: NA; abundance: NA; CDR3aa: CASSPPQGIYEQYF; CDR3nt: TGTGCCAGCTCACCGCCGCAGGGGATCTACGAGCAGTACTTC